This TCR beta chain was profiled in a study of blood T cell repertoires in COVID-19. The wider study: Specimens from acute and convalescent COVID-19 originated in the United States, Italy and Spain. Sources were T cells, B-cell-depleted T cells, or PBMCs; the material itself was cDNA or gDNA.

In the authors' workflow: Amplification from reference gene primers served as the basis for estimated nucleated cell counts. Profiled with immunoSEQ multiplex PCR; TCRdb holds only in-frame clones, not every one. The V and J calls and clone size are taken from that table; D and trimming were inferred from the DNA. This table has around 310,000 clones, roughly 89% appearing once. CDR1 SGHAT and CDR2 FQNNGV come from the germline V gene. The CDR3 contains 13 residues. The V end lost 0 bases, the J end lost 14 bases, and 14 bases lay between the germline ends. The chain is built from TRBV11-2 and TRBJ2-1; the D gene is possibly TRBD1 (6 bases). Sequencing was carried out using peripheral blood. The sequence came from a woman aged 40 to 55 with COVID-19, enrolled during active disease. The CDR3 coding sequence is TGTGCCAGCAGCTTAGATATCAACAGGGAGAAGTTCTTC. Translated: CASSLDINREKFF. The whole variable domain, filled in from reference TRBV11-2 and TRBJ2-1, reads EAGVAQSPRYKIIEKRQSVAFWCNPISGHATLYWYQQILGQGPKLLIQFQNNGVVDDSQLPKDRFSAERLKGVDSTLKIQPAKLEDSAVYLCASSLDINREKFFGPGTRLTVL.